This T cell receptor beta chain appears in the sequencing data of a study of cytomegalovirus exposure and HLA in healthy donors. Whole-study context: Sequencing of some 190 million T cells in an earlier analysis found around 100 million unique TCR beta sequences.

Regarding this clone: The antigen remains unidentified.

V was cut by 2 bases and J by 3 bases, with 8 bases left in between. The CDR3 runs to 14 residues. In germline, CDR1 is MNHEY, CDR2 SVGAGI. General study points: The dataset shows that most TCR sequences were rare, while some public TCRs occurred in many donors.

PCR employed 60 Vbeta and 13 Jbeta primers. Sequenced by immunoSEQ multiplex PCR; TCRdb stores in-frame clones only, minus some. The sample gives some 150,000 clones, approximately 77% of which show up once; 1.3% to 1.5% is in the top ten. The TCR was taken from a woman aged 40 to 50 in good health and CMV-seronegative. Sequenced: PBMCs. The chain recombines TRBV6-5 with TRBJ1-5; D ambiguous. In DNA form, the CDR3 reads TGTGCCAGCAGTTACGGACTCCCCAATCAGCCCCAGCATTTT. Its protein product is CASSYGLPNQPQHF.